The 16 T cell receptor beta chains given below trace back to one sample, sequenced in a study of human T cells and chemical hapten exposure. MiXCR was run by TCRdb on the RACE reads, yielding one entry per CDR3 protein. There are about 34,000 distinct CDR3 sequences in the sample; around 5.9% occur only once, and roughly 13% lies in the top ten. As for time point: healthy volunteer bleed at 6 weeks. Unfractionated whole blood was the source of the extracted total RNA. The sequenced material came from whole blood. The source of these receptors is a human donor in good health. Some clones in this sample may be carry-over from other donors' samples.

Many counts were recorded for this clonotype. This chain connects TRBV18 to TRBJ1-6; 7 bases agree with TRBD1. CDR3 size: 14 residues. Trimming cost V 3 bases and J 7 bases; bases outside gene matches: 3. Germline V CDR1 and CDR2: KGHSH, LQKENI. Here the CDR3 DNA reads TGTGCCAGCTCACCCGACAGGGTCAATTCACCCCTCCACTTT. It is translated as CASSPDRVNSPLHF.

In this sample, this clonotype turned up many times. The genes are TRBV3-1 and TRBJ2-1; D possibly uses TRBD1 or TRBD2 (6 bases each). The germline V gene encodes CDR1 LGHDT and CDR2 YNNKEL (reference sequence). CDR3 length: 18 amino acids. V dropped 0 bases and J dropped 2 bases, with 17 bases sitting between them. The CDR3 DNA reads TGTGCCAGCAGCCAAGAGGAAGTGCGGGACACTACCTACAATGAGCAGTTCTTC. Protein product: CASSQEEVRDTTYNEQFF.

This clonotype was observed a few times. The V call is TRBV19, the J call TRBJ1-6, with D perhaps matching TRBD1 (6 bases). V lost 7 bases to trimming and J lost 13 bases, with 23 bases between them. Germline V gene data show CDR1 as LNHDA and CDR2 as SQIVND (reference sequence). The length of the CDR3 is 15 residues. CDR3 coding DNA: TGTGCCAGTAAACATATGGCCGGGACACAAGACCCCCTCCACTTT. Translated: CASKHMAGTQDPLHF.

The chain recombines TRBV7-9 with TRBJ1-1; TRBD1 agrees at 8 bases. J lost 6 bases, V lost 4 bases, and 7 bases had no gene match. Germline CDR1 is SEHNR and CDR2 is FQNEAQ (reference sequence). This CDR3 has 14 residues. The CDR3 protein is CASSSNRGGPEAFF. Written as DNA, the CDR3 is TGTGCCAGCAGCTCTAACAGGGGGGGCCCTGAAGCTTTCTTT.

In its sample, this clonotype was seen many times. The chain joins TRBV28 to TRBJ2-7, with a weak D call TRBD2 (6 bases). Germline V gives CDR1 MDHEN, CDR2 SYDVKM. V lost 5 bases and J 1 base, leaving 12 bases between the germline ends. CDR3 length equals 14 residues. DNA for the CDR3: TGTGCCAGCAGTGTCCCGGGACTTTCCTACGAGCAGTACTTC. This gives the protein CASSVPGLSYEQYF.

This clonotype came up many times. The chain couples TRBV5-1 to TRBJ2-5; no definite D call. This CDR3 comprises 14 residues. Trimming stripped 0 bases from V and 1 base from J, with 7 bases between. Germline loops: CDR1 SGHRS, CDR2 YFSETQ. Written as DNA, the CDR3 is TGCGCCAGCAGCTTGGAGCGACCCCAAGAGACCCAGTACTTC. Protein sequence: CASSLERPQETQYF.

This clonotype was picked up many times. The chain couples TRBV29-1 to TRBJ1-1, with a possible D match to TRBD1 (5 bases). The CDR3 runs 13 residues. Deletions cut 7 bases from V and 4 bases from J, with 16 bases between. Germline V CDR1 and CDR2: SQVTM, ANQGSEA. CDR3 loop: CSAWDGEGTEAFF. The CDR3 DNA reads as TGCAGCGCCTGGGACGGTGAAGGCACTGAAGCTTTCTTT.

This clonotype appeared many times. This chain uses TRBV2 with TRBJ2-6; 8 bases line up with TRBD1. There are 20 residues in the CDR3. J gave up 0 bases and V 0 bases, and 10 bases lay outside the gene matches. Germline lookup yields CDR1 SNHLY and CDR2 FYNNEI. The CDR3 protein is CASSEAWGRDRHSGANVLTF. CDR3 coding DNA: TGTGCCAGCAGTGAAGCCTGGGGCCGGGACAGGCACTCTGGGGCCAACGTCCTGACTTTC.

This clonotype was seen ten or more times. J is TRBJ1-3 and V is TRBV5-6; D might be TRBD1 (6 bases). The V end lost 4 bases, the J end lost 0 bases, and 8 bases lay between the germline ends. The CDR3 has 14 amino acids. Germline lookup yields CDR1 SGHDT and CDR2 YYEEEE. CDR3 coding DNA: TGTGCCAGCAGCGGGGGCGACTCTGGAAACACCATATATTTT. It specifies CASSGGDSGNTIYF. Together with reference TRBV5-6 and TRBJ1-3, the CDR3 gives the full variable domain: DAGVTQSPTHLIKTRGQQVTLRCSPKSGHDTVSWYQQALGQGPQFIFQYYEEEERQRGNFPDRFSGHQFPNYSSELNVNALLLGDSALYLCASSGGDSGNTIYFGEGSWLTVV.

This clonotype has at least ten counts. This chain connects TRBV12-3 or TRBV12-4 to TRBJ1-1, with 11 bases lining up with TRBD1. V trimming: 6 bases; J trimming: 4 bases; junction bases outside the gene matches: 4. The CDR3 length is 14 residues. For the CDR3, the DNA is TGTGCCAGCAGCATCGGGACAGGGGGCACTGAAGCTTTCTTT. Translating gives CASSIGTGGTEAFF.

This clonotype came up many times. V usage is TRBV29-1 and J usage is TRBJ2-5, with D tentatively TRBD1 (6 bases). The germline gives CDR1 SQVTM, CDR2 ANQGSEA. V was pared by 5 bases and J by 2 bases, with 9 bases between. The CDR3 is made up of 12 amino acids. The CDR3 nucleotides are TGCAGCGTTTTCGGACAGCAAGAGACCCAGTACTTC. Its protein is CSVFGQQETQYF.

The gene calls are TRBV11-1 and TRBJ2-5, with 8 bases fitting TRBD1. Trimming cost V 6 bases and J 0 bases; bases outside gene matches: 3. The CDR3 extends over 14 amino acids. CDR1 and CDR2 (germline): SGHAT, FQDESV (reference sequence). The CDR3 protein is CASRLQGDQETQYF. DNA of the CDR3: TGTGCCAGCAGGTTACAGGGGGACCAAGAGACCCAGTACTTC.

This clonotype was observed at least ten times. The chain recombines TRBV7-2 with TRBJ2-7; D unclear. V was trimmed by 6 bases and J by 2 bases, leaving 17 bases between them. The CDR3 is 15 amino acids. The germline V gene has CDR1 SGHTA and CDR2 FQGNSA. The DNA of the CDR3 is TGTGCCAGCAGACCCTCGGCCGGAAGAGCCTACGAGCAGTACTTC. Translating gives CASRPSAGRAYEQYF.

Many counts were recorded for this clonotype. V is TRBV28 and J is TRBJ2-3; 9 bases agree with TRBD2. V gave up 5 bases and J gave up 3 bases; unmatched junction bases: 9. The CDR3 is 16 amino acids. CDR1 and CDR2 (germline): MDHEN, SYDVKM. Written as DNA, the CDR3 is TGTGCCAGCAGTCCCCTTAGCGGGAGAAGGACAGATACGCAGTATTTT. Amino acids: CASSPLSGRRTDTQYF.

The table lists this clonotype with a few counts. The rearrangement uses TRBV5-1 and TRBJ2-3; 11 bases align to TRBD2. Looked up from germline, CDR1 is SGHRS and CDR2 is YFSETQ. CDR3 length: 14 amino acids. Trimming removed 7 bases from V and 5 bases from J; junction bases left unmatched: 6. CDR3 residues: CASRGLAGRDTQYF. The DNA for the CDR3 is TGCGCCAGCCGAGGACTAGCGGGCCGAGATACGCAGTATTTT.

This clonotype was counted ten times or more. The chain is built from TRBV5-1 and TRBJ1-6; D unclear. The CDR3 covers 13 residues. Germline CDR1 and CDR2: SGHRS and YFSETQ. V lost 5 bases and J lost 10, with 13 bases in between. The CDR3 DNA follows: TGCGCCAGCAGAATGAACGACGACTCACCCCTCCACTTT. This encodes CASRMNDDSPLHF.